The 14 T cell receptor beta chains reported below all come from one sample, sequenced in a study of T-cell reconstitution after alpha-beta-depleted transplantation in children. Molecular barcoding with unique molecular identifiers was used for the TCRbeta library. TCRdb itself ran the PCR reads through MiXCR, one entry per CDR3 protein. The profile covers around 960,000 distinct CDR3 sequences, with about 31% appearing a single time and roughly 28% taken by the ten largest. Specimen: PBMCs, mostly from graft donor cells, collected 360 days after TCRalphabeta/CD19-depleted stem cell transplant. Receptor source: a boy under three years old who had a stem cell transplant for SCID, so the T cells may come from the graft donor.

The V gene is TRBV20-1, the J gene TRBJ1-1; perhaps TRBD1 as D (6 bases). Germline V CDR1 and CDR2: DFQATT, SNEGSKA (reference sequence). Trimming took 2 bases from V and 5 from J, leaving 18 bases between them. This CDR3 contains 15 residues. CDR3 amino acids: CSARKAGEGWTEAFF. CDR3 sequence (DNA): TGCAGTGCTAGAAAGGCAGGGGAGGGTTGGACTGAAGCTTTCTTT.

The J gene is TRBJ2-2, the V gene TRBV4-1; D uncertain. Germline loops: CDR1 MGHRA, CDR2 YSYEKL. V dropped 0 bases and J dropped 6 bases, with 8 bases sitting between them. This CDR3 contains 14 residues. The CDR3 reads CASSQDRASGELFF. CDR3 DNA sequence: TGCGCCAGCAGCCAAGATCGGGCATCCGGGGAGCTGTTTTTT.

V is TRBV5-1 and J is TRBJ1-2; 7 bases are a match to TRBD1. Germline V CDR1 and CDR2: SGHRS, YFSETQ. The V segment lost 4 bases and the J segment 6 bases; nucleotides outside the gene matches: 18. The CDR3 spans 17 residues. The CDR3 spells CASSPKDPRQGKDGYTF. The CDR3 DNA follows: TGCGCCAGCAGCCCCAAAGATCCCAGACAGGGAAAGGATGGCTACACCTTC.

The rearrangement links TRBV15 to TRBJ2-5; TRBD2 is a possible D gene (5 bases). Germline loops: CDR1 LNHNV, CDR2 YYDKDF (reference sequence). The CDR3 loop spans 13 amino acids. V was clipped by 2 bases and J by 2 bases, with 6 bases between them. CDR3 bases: TGTGCCACCAGCAGAAGACTACAAGAGACCCAGTACTTC. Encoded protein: CATSRRLQETQYF.

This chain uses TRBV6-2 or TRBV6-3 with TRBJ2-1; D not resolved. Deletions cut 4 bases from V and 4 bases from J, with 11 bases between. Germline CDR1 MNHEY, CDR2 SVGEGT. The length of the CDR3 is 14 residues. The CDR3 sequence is CASSSAKTYNEQFF. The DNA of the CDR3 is TGTGCCAGCAGTTCGGCGAAGACGTACAATGAGCAGTTCTTC.

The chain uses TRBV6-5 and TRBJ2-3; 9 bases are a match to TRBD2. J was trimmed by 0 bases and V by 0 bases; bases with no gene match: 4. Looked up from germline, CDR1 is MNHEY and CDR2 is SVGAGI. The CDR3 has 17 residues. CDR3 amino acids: CASSYSSLAGSTDTQYF. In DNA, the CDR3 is TGTGCCAGCAGTTACTCTTCACTAGCGGGTAGCACAGATACGCAGTATTTT.

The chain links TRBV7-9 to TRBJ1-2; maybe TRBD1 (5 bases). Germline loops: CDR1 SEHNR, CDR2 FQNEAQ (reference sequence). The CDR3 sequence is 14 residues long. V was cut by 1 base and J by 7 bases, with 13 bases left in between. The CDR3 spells CASSLGAGGVGYTF. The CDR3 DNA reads TGTGCCAGCAGCTTAGGAGCTGGGGGAGTTGGCTACACCTTC.

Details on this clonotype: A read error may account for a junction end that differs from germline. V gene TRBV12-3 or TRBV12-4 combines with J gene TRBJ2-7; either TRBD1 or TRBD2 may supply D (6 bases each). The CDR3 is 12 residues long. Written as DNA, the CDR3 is TGTGCCAGCAGCCCCGGGGGCTACGAGCGGTACTTC. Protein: CASSPGGYERYF.

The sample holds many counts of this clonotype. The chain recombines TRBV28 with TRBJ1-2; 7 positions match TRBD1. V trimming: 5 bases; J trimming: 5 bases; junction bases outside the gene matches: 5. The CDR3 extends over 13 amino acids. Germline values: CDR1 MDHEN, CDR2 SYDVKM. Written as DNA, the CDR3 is TGTGCCAGCAGTCTGGGACAGAGATATGGCTACACCTTC. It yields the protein CASSLGQRYGYTF.

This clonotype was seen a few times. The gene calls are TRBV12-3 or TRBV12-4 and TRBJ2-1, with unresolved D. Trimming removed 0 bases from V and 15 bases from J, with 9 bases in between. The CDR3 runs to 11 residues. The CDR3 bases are TGTGCCAGCAGTTTAGCCCGAAATCTGTTCTTC. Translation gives CASSLARNLFF.

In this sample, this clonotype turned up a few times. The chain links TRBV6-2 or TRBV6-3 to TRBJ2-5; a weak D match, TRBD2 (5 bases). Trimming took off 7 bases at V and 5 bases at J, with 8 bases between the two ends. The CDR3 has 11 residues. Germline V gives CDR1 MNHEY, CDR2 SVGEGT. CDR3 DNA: TGTGCCAGCAAGAGGGTTGAGACCCAGTACTTC. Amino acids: CASKRVETQYF.

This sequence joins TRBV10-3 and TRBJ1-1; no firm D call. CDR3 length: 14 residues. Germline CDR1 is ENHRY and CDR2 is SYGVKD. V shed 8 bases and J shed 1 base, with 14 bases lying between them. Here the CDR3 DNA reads TGTGCCATCTCCCGGACTCGTGAGAACACTGAAGCTTTCTTT. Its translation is CAISRTRENTEAFF.

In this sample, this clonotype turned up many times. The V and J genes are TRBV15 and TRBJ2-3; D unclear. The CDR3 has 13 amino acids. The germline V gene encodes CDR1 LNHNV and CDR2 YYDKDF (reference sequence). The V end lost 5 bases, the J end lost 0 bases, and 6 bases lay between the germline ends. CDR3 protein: CATSSRSTDTQYF. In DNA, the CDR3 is TGTGCCACCAGCTCCCGTAGCACAGATACGCAGTATTTT.

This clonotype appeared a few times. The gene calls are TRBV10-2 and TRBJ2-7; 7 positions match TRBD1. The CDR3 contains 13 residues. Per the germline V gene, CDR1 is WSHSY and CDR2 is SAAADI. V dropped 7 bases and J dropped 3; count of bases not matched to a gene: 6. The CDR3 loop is CASIGQVGYEQYF. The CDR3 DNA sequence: TGCGCCAGCATCGGACAGGTGGGCTACGAGCAGTACTTC.